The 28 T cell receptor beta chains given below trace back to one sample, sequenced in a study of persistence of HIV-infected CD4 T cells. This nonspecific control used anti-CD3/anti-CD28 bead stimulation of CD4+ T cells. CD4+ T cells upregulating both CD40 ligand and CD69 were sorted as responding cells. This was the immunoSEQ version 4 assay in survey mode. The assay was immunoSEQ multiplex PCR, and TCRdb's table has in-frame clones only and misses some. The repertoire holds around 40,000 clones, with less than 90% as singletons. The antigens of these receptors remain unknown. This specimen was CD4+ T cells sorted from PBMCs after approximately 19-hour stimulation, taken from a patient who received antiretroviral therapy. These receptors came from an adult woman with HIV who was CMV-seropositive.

CDR3 sequence (DNA): TGTGCCAGCAGCTATGGACAGGGTAGAGCCCTGAATTCACCCCTCCACTTT. This sequence encodes CASSYGQGRALNSPLHF. This chain connects TRBV5-4 to TRBJ1-6, with 8 nucleotides matching TRBD1. CDR3 length equals 17 residues. Germline CDR1 and CDR2: SGHNT and YYREEE (reference sequence). Unmatched junction bases numbered 12, after V lost 3 bases and J lost 7 bases.

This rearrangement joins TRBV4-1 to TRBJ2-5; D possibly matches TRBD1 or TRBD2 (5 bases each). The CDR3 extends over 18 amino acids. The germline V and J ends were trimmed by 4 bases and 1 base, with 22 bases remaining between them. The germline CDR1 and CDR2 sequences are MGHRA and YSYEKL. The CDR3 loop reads CASSRPGTGRMAQETQYF. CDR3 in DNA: TGCGCCAGCAGCCGCCCCGGGACGGGACGGATGGCCCAAGAGACCCAGTACTTC.

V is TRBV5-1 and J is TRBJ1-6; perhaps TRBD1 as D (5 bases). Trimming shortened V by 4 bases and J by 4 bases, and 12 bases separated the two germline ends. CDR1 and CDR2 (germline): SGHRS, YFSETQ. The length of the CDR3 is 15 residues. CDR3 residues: CASSTGDGYNSPLHF. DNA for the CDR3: TGCGCCAGCAGCACCGGGGACGGTTATAATTCACCCCTCCACTTT.

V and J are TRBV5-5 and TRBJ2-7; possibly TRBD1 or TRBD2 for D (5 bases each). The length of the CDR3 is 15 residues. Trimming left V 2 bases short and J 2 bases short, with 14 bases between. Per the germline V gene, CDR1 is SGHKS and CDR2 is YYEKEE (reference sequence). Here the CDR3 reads CASSLSDRLPYEQYF. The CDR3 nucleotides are TGTGCCAGCAGCTTATCTGACAGACTACCCTACGAGCAGTACTTC.

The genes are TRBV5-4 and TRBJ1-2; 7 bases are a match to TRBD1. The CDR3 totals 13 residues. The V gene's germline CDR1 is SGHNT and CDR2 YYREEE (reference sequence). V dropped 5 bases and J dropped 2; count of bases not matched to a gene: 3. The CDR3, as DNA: TGTGCCAGCAGTATGGACAGGAACTATGGCTACACCTTC. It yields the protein CASSMDRNYGYTF.

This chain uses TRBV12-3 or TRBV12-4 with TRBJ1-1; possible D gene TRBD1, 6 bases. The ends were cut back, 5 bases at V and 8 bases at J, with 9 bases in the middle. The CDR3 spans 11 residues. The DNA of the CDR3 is TGTGCCAGCAGTCCTAGGGGGGAAGCTTTCTTT. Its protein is CASSPRGEAFF.

The CDR3 DNA reads TGCAGCCCAATACAGGGGGCTAAGGTCGAGCAGTACGTC. It translates to CSPIQGAKVEQYV. This chain uses TRBV29-1 with TRBJ2-7; TRBD1 agrees at 9 bases. This CDR3 has 13 residues. V was pared by 8 bases and J by 6 bases, with 11 bases of the junction left unmatched. Germline V CDR1 and CDR2: SQVTM, ANQGSEA.

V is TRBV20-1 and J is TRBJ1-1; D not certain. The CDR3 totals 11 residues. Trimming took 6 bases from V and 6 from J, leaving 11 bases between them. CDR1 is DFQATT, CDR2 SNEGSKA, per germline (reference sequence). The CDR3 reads CSASTRSEAFF. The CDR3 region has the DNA TGCAGTGCCTCCACACGCTCTGAAGCTTTCTTT.

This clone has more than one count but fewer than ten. CDR3 loop: CAISETGRYGYTF. The CDR3 region has the DNA TGTGCCATCAGTGAGACAGGGCGCTATGGCTACACCTTC. The chain links TRBV10-3 to TRBJ1-2, with D possibly TRBD1 on 6 matching bases. The CDR3 loop spans 13 amino acids. The V and J ends lost 2 bases and 4 bases respectively, with 8 bases between them. CDR1 ENHRY and CDR2 SYGVKD come from the germline V gene.

The CDR3 loop is CASNGDAGELFF. CDR3 DNA: TGCGCCAGCAATGGGGATGCCGGGGAGCTGTTTTTT. The chain combines TRBV5-1 with TRBJ2-2; D is unresolved. The CDR3 covers 12 residues. Per the germline V gene, CDR1 is SGHRS and CDR2 is YFSETQ. V was pared by 6 bases and J by 6 bases, with 9 bases between.

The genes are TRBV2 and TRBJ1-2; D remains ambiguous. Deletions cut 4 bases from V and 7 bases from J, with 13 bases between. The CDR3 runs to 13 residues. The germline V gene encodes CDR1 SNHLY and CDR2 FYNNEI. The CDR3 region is CASSGDGVPGYTF. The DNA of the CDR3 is TGTGCCAGCAGTGGAGACGGGGTACCTGGCTACACCTTC.

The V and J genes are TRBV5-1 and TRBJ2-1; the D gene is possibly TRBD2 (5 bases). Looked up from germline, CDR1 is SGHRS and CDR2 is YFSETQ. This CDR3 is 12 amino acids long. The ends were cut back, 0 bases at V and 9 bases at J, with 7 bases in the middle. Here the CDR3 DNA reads TGCGCCAGCAGCTTGGGAGCGGCTGAGCAGTTCTTC. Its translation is CASSLGAAEQFF.

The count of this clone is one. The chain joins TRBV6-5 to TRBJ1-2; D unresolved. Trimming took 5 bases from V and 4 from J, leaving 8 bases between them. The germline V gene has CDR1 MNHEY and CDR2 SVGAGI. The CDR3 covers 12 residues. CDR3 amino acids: CASSRVVYGYTF. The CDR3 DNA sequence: TGTGCCAGCAGTAGGGTCGTCTATGGCTACACCTTC.

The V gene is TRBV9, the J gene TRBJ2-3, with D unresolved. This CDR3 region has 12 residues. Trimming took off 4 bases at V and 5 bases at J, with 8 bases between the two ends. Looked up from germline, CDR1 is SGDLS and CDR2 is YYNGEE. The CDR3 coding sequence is TGTGCCAGCAGCCCCCTGGAAGATACGCAGTATTTT. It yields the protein CASSPLEDTQYF.

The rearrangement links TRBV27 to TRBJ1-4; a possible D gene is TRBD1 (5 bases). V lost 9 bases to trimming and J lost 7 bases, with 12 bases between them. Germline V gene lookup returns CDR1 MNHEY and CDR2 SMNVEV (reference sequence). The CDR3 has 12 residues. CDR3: CARIGASEKLFF. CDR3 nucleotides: TGTGCCAGAATCGGGGCTAGTGAAAAACTGTTTTTT.

The CDR3 loop reads CASSTRGWRVDTEAFF. In DNA form, the CDR3 reads TGTGCCAGCAGTACCCGTGGGTGGAGGGTGGACACTGAAGCTTTCTTT. The rearrangement uses TRBV27 and TRBJ1-1; D gene ambiguous. The germline CDR1 and CDR2 sequences are MNHEY and SMNVEV (reference sequence). The ends were cut back, 5 bases at V and 3 bases at J, with 19 bases in the middle. The CDR3 is made up of 16 amino acids.

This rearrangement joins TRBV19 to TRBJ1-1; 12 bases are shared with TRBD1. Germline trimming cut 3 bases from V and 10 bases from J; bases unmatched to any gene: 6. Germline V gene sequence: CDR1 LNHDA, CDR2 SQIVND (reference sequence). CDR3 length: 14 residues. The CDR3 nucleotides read TGTGCCAGTAGTATTATGGGACAGGGGGCAGCAGCTTTCTTT. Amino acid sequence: CASSIMGQGAAAFF. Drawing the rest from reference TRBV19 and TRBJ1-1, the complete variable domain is DGGITQSPKYLFRKEGQNVTLSCEQNLNHDAMYWYRQDPGQGLRLIYYSQIVNDFQKGDIAEGYSVSREKKESFPLTVTSAQKNPTAFYLCASSIMGQGAAAFFGQGTRLTVV.

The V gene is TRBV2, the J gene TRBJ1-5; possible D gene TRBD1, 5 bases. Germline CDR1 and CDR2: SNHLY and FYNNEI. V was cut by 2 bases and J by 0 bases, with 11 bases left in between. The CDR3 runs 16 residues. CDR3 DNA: TGTGCCAGCAGTGAATTTCGGGGCCATAGCAATCAGCCCCAGCATTTT. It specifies CASSEFRGHSNQPQHF. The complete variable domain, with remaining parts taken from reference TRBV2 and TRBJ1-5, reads EPEVTQTPSHQVTQMGQEVILRCVPISNHLYFYWYRQILGQKVEFLVSFYNNEISEKSEIFDDQFSVERPDGSNFTLKIRSTKLEDSAMYFCASSEFRGHSNQPQHFGDGTRLSIL.

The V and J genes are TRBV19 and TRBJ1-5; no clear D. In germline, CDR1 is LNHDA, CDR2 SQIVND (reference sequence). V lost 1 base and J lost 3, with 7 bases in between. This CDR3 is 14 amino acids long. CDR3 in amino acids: CASSIVSDNQPQHF. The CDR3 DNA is TGTGCCAGTAGTATAGTGTCGGACAATCAGCCCCAGCATTTT.

The CDR3 is CASSLALAGGYSYNEQFF. The CDR3 nucleotides are TGCGCCAGCAGCTTGGCTCTAGCGGGGGGCTATTCCTACAATGAGCAGTTCTTC. J is TRBJ2-1 and V is TRBV5-1, with TRBD2 matching 11 bases. V lost 0 bases and J lost 1; bases outside the gene matches: 6. The CDR3 covers 18 residues. Germline V gene lookup returns CDR1 SGHRS and CDR2 YFSETQ.

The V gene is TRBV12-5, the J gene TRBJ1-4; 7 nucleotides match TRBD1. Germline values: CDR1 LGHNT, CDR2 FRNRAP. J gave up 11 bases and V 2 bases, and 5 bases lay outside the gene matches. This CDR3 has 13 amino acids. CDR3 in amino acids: CASGLTTGQKLFF. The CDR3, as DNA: TGTGCTAGTGGTTTGACGACAGGGCAGAAACTGTTTTTT.

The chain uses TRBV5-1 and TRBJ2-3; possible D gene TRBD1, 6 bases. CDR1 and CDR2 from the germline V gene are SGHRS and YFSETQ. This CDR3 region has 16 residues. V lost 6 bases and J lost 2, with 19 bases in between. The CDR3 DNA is TGCGCCAGCAAGACAGGCGCCCGACCTTTCACAGATACGCAGTATTTT. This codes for CASKTGARPFTDTQYF. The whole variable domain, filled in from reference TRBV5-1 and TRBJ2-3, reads KAGVTQTPRYLIKTRGQQVTLSCSPISGHRSVSWYQQTPGQGLQFLFEYFSETQRNKGNFPGRFSGRQFSNSRSEMNVSTLELGDSALYLCASKTGARPFTDTQYFGPGTRLTVL.

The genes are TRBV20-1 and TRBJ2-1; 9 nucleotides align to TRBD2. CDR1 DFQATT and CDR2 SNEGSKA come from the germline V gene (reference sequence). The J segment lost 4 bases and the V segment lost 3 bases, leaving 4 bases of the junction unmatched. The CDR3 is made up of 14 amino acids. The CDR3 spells CSASPSGTYNEQFF. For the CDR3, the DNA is TGCAGTGCTAGTCCTAGCGGGACGTACAATGAGCAGTTCTTC.

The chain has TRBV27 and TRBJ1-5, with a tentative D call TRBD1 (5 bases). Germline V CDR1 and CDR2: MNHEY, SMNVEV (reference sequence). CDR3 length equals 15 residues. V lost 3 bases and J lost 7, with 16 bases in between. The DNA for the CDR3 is TGTGCCAGCAGTTTTGATCACCTAGGGGCCCAGCCCCAGCATTTT. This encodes CASSFDHLGAQPQHF.

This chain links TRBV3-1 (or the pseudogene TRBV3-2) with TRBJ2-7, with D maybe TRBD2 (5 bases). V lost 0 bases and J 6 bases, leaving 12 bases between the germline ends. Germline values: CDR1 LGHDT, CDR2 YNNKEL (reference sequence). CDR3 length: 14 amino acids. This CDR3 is CASSQDRGSGEQYF. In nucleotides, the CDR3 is TGTGCCAGCAGCCAAGATAGAGGGTCGGGCGAGCAGTACTTC.

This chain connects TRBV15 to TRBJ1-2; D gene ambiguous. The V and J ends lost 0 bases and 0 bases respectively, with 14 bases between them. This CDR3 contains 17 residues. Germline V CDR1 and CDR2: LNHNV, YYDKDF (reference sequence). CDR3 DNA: TGTGCCACCAGCAGAGATCCGCGCGGCGTAGCTAACTATGGCTACACCTTC. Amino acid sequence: CATSRDPRGVANYGYTF.

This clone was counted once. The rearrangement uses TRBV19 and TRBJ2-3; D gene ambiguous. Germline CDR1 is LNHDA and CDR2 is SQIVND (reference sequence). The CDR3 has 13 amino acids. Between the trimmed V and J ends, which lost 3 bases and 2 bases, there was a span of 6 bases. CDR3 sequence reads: CASSMGFTDTQYF. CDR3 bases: TGTGCCAGTAGTATGGGCTTCACAGATACGCAGTATTTT. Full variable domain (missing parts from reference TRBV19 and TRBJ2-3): DGGITQSPKYLFRKEGQNVTLSCEQNLNHDAMYWYRQDPGQGLRLIYYSQIVNDFQKGDIAEGYSVSREKKESFPLTVTSAQKNPTAFYLCASSMGFTDTQYFGPGTRLTVL.

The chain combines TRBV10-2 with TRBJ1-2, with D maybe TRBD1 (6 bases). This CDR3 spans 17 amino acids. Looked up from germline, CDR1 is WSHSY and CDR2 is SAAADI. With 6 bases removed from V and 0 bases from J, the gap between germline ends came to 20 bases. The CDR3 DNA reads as TGCGCCAGCAGCCCTTCGGGACAATTCACCTCTAACTATGGCTACACCTTC. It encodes CASSPSGQFTSNYGYTF.